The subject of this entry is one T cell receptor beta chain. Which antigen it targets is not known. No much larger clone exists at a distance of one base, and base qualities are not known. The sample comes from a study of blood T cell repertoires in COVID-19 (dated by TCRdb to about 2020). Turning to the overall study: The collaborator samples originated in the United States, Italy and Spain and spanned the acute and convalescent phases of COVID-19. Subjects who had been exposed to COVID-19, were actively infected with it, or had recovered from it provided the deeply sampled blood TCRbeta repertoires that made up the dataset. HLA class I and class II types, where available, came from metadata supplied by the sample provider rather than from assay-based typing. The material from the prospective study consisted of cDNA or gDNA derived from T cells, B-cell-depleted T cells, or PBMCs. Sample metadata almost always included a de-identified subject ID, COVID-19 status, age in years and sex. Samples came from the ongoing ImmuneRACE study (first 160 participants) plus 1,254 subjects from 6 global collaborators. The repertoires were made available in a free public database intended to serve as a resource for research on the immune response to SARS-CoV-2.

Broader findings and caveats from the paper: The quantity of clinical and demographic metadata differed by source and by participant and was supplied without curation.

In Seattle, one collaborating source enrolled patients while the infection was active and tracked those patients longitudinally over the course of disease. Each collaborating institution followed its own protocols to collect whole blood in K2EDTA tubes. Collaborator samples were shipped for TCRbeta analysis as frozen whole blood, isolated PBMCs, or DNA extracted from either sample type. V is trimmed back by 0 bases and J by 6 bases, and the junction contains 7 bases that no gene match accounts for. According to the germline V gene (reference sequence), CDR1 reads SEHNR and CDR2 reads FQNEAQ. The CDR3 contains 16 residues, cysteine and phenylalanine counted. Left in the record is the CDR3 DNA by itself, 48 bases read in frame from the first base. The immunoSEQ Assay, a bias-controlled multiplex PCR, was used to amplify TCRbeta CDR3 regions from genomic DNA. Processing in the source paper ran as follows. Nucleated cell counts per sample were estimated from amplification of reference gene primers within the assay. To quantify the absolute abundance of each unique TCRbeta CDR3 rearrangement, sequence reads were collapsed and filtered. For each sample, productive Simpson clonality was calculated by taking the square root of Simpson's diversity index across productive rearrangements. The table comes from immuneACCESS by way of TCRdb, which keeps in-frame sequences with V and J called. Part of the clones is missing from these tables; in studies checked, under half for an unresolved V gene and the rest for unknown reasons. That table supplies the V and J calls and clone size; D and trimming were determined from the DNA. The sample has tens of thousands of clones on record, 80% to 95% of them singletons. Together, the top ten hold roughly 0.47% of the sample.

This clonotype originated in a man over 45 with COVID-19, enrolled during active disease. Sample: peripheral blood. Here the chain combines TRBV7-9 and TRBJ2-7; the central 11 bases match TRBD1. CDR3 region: CASSLAGGTGGREQYF. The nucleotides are TGTGCCAGCAGCTTAGCGGGCGGGACAGGGGGGCGCGAGCAGTACTTC.